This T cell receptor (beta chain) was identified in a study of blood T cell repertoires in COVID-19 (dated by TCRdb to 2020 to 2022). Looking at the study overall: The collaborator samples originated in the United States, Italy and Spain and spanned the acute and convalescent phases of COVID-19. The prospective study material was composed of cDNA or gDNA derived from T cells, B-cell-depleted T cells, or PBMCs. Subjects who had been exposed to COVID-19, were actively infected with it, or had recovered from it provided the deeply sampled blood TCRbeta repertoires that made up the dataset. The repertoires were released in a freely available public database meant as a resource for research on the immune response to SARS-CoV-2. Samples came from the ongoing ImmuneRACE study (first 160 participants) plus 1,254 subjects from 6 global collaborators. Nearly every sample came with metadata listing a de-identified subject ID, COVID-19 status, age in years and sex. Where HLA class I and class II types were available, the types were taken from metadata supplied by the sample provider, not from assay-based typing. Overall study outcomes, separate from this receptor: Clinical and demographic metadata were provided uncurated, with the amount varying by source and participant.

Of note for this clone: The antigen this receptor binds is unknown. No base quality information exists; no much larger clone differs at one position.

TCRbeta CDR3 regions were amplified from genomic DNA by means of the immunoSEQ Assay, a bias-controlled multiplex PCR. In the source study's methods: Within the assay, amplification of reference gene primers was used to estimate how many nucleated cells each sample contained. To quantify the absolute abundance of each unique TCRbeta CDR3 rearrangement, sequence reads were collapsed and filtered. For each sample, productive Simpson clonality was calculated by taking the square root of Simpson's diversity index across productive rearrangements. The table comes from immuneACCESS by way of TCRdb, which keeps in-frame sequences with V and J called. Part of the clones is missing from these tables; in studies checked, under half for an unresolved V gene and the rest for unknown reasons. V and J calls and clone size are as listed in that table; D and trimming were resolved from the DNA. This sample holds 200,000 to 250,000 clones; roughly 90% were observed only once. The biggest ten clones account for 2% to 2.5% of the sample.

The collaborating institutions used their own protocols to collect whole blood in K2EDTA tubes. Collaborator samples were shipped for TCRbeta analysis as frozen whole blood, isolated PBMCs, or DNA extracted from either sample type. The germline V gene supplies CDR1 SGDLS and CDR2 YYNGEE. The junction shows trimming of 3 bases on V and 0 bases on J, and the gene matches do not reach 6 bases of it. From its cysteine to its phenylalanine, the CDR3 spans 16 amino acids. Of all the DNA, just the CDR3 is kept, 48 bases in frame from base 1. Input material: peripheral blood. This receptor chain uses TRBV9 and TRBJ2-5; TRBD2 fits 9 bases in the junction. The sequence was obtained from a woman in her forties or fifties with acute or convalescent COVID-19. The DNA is TGTGCCAGCAGCGCTACTAGCGGGTATTACCAAGAGACCCAGTACTTC. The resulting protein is CASSATSGYYQETQYF.